Listed here are 12 T cell receptor beta chains from one sample, sequenced in a study of identical twins. MiXCR was run by TCRdb on the 5' RACE reads, yielding one entry per CDR3 protein. The repertoire consists of around 570,000 distinct CDR3 sequences, with 9.6% occurring once and the leading ten covering 3%. The sample also formed part of further work on yellow fever vaccine responses in identical twins.

The specimen sequenced was PBMCs. Receptors originate from a woman under 30 in good health.

This clonotype was recorded a few times. This chain joins TRBV27 and TRBJ2-7, with 11 bases aligning to TRBD1. Per germline, CDR1 MNHEY and CDR2 SMNVEV (reference sequence). The length of the CDR3 is 15 residues. The ends lost 6 bases at V and 2 bases at J; junction bases unmatched: 6. The CDR3 nucleotides are TGTGCCAGCAGGAGGACAGGGGGCCGTACCTACGAGCAGTACTTC. Amino acids: CASRRTGGRTYEQYF.

This clonotype was seen ten or more times. This chain uses TRBV7-8 with TRBJ1-5; tentatively, D is TRBD1 (5 bases). The CDR3 has 18 amino acids. Trimming cost V 3 bases and J 0 bases, with 18 bases left between them. Germline V gene sequence: CDR1 SGHVS, CDR2 FQNEAQ. The CDR3, as DNA: TGTGCCAGCAGCTTCCGAGGGGCTCAGGGTAGTAGCAATCAGCCCCAGCATTTT. Its protein is CASSFRGAQGSSNQPQHF.

This clonotype was seen only a few times. The chain recombines TRBV11-3 with TRBJ2-1; TRBD2 aligns across 11 bases. This CDR3 spans 17 amino acids. Germline V gene data show CDR1 as SGHNT and CDR2 as YENEEA. J lost 4 bases, V lost 5 bases, and 10 bases had no gene match. CDR3 coding DNA: TGTGCCAGCAGCCCAAACAAAGGACTAGCGGGTTACAATGAGCAGTTCTTC. Encoded protein: CASSPNKGLAGYNEQFF.

This clonotype was observed at least ten times. This rearrangement joins TRBV7-9 to TRBJ2-1, with D perhaps TRBD2 (6 bases). Per the germline V gene, CDR1 is SEHNR and CDR2 is FQNEAQ (reference sequence). The length of the CDR3 is 15 residues. Deletions cut 6 bases from V and 2 bases from J, with 14 bases between. The CDR3 nucleotides read TGTGCCAGCAGTGATAGGGGCGGGGCCTACAATGAGCAGTTCTTC. Encoded protein: CASSDRGGAYNEQFF.

V and J are TRBV12-3 or TRBV12-4 and TRBJ2-4, with D perhaps matching TRBD1 (6 bases). The CDR3 is made up of 15 amino acids. V was trimmed by 3 bases and J by 3 bases, leaving 12 bases between them. The CDR3 nucleotides read TGTGCCAGCAGTTTTCCCCAGGACAGCAAAAACATTCAGTACTTC. This sequence encodes CASSFPQDSKNIQYF.

This clonotype was picked up a small number of times. V and J are TRBV24-1 and TRBJ2-3, with 7 bases matching TRBD2. Germline CDR1 is KGHDR and CDR2 is SFDVKD. The CDR3 contains 16 residues. Trimming took 4 bases from V and 0 from J; bases not matched to a gene: 6. The CDR3 sequence: CATSDPTSLSTDTQYF. CDR3 DNA: TGTGCCACCAGTGACCCGACTAGCCTGAGCACAGATACGCAGTATTTT.

A few counts support this clonotype. This chain's CDR3 is CASSFLTGGSNEQFF. The DNA of the CDR3 is TGTGCCAGCAGTTTCCTGACAGGGGGTAGCAATGAGCAGTTCTTC. The chain uses TRBV12-3 or TRBV12-4 and TRBJ2-1; 9 bases map to TRBD1. V trimming: 3 bases; J trimming: 6 bases; junction bases outside the gene matches: 6. The CDR3 totals 15 residues.

This clonotype was counted at least ten times. This chain joins TRBV3-1 and TRBJ1-5; D call uncertain. The CDR3 totals 13 residues. Per germline, CDR1 LGHDT and CDR2 YNNKEL (reference sequence). V lost 0 bases, J lost 7 bases, and 7 bases lay in between. CDR3 in DNA: TGTGCCAGCAGCCAAGAGACGGGCCAGCCCCAGCATTTT. The encoded protein is CASSQETGQPQHF.

This clonotype appeared many times. DNA of the CDR3: TGCAGCGTGGTGGACAGGGCTGGCTACACCTTC. Encoded protein: CSVVDRAGYTF. The chain carries TRBV29-1 and TRBJ1-2; 8 nucleotides line up with TRBD1. The V segment lost 6 bases and the J segment 7 bases; nucleotides outside the gene matches: 4. Per germline, CDR1 SQVTM and CDR2 ANQGSEA. The CDR3 has 11 amino acids. Filled out from reference TRBV29-1 and TRBJ1-2, the complete variable domain reads SAVISQKPSRDICQRGTSLTIQCQVDSQVTMMFWYRQQPGQSLTLIATANQGSEATYESGFVIDKFPISRPNLTFSTLTVSNMSPEDSSIYLCSVVDRAGYTFGSGTRLTVV.

In its sample, this clonotype was seen many times. V usage is TRBV27 and J usage is TRBJ1-5; possibly TRBD1 for D (6 bases). The CDR3 contains 13 residues. Per germline, CDR1 MNHEY and CDR2 SMNVEV (reference sequence). With 8 bases removed from V and 4 bases from J, the gap between germline ends came to 12 bases. CDR3 in amino acids: CASSSGENQPQHF. For the CDR3, the DNA is TGTGCCAGCTCTTCAGGGGAGAATCAGCCCCAGCATTTT.

Only a few counts were recorded for this clonotype. The J gene is TRBJ2-5, the V gene TRBV7-9; 8 bases agree with TRBD2. After removal of 4 bases from V and 5 bases from J, the junction contained 3 bases not matched to a gene. The CDR3 covers 13 residues. Germline values: CDR1 SEHNR, CDR2 FQNEAQ (reference sequence). CDR3 residues: CASSSGLVETQYF. CDR3 nucleotide sequence: TGTGCCAGCAGCTCGGGACTAGTGGAGACCCAGTACTTC.

This clonotype was seen repeatedly, ten times or more. The junction and the germline gene differ at one end; a read error may be behind it. The chain couples TRBV6-1 to TRBJ2-1, with TRBD1 identical over 8 bases. The CDR3 consists of 14 residues. Germline CDR1 and CDR2: MNHNS and SASEGT. CDR3 DNA: TGTGCCAGCAGTGCCTGGACAGGGTACAATGACCAGTTCTTC. As protein: CASSAWTGYNDQFF.